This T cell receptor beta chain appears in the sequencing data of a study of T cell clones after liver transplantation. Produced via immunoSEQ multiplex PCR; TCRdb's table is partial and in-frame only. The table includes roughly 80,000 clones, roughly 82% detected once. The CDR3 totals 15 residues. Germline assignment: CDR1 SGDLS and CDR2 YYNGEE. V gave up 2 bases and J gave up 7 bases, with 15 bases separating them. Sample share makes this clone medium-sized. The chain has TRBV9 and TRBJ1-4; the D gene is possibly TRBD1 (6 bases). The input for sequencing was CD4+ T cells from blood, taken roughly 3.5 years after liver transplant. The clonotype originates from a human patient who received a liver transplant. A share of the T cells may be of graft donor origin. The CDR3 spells CASSVSGARGEKLFF. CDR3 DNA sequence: TGTGCCAGCAGCGTCTCAGGGGCGCGGGGTGAAAAACTGTTTTTT.